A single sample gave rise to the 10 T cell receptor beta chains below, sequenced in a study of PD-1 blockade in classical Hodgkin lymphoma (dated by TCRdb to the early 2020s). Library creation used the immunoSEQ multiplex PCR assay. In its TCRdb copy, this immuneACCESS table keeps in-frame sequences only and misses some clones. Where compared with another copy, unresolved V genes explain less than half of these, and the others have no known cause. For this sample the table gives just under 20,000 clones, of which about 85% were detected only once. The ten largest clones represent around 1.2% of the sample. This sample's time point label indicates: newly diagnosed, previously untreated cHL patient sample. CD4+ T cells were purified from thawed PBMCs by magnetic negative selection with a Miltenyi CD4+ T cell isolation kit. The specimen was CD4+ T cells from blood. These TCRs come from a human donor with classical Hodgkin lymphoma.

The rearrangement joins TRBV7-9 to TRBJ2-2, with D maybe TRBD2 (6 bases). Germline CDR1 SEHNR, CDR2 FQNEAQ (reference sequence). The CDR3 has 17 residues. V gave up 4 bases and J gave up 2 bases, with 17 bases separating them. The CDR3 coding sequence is TGTGCCAGCAGCTGGCTCGCCGGGGCGGGAAACACCGGGGAGCTGTTTTTT. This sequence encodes CASSWLAGAGNTGELFF.

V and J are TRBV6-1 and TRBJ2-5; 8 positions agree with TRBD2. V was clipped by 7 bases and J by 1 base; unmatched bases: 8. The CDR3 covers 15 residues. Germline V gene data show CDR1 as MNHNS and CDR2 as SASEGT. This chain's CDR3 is CASNRGRSPQETQYF. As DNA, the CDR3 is TGTGCCAGCAACCGCGGGAGGAGTCCCCAAGAGACCCAGTACTTC.

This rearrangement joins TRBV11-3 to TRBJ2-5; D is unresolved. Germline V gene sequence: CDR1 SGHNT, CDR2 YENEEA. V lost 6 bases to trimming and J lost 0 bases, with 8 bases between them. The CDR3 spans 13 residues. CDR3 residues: CASSRGYQETQYF. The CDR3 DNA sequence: TGTGCCAGCAGTCGCGGCTACCAAGAGACCCAGTACTTC.

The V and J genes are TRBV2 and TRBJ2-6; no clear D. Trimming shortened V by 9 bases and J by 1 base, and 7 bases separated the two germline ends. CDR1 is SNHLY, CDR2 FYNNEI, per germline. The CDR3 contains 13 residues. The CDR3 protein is CARRPSGANVLTF. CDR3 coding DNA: TGTGCCAGACGACCTTCTGGGGCCAACGTCCTGACTTTC.

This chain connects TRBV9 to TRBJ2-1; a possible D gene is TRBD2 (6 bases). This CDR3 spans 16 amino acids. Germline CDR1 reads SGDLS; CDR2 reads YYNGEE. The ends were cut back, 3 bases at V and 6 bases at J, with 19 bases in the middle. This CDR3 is CASSGGAGLSPNEQFF. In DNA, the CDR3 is TGTGCCAGCAGCGGCGGAGCGGGCCTTTCCCCCAATGAGCAGTTCTTC.

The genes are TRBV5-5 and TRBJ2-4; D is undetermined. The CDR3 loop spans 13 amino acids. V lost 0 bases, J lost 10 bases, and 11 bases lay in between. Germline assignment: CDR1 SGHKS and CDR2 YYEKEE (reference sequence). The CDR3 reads CASSLGQSEIQYF. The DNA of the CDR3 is TGTGCCAGCAGCTTGGGTCAAAGCGAAATTCAGTACTTC. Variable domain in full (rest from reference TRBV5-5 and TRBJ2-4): DAGVTQSPTHLIKTRGQQVTLRCSPISGHKSVSWYQQVLGQGPQFIFQYYEKEERGRGNFPDRFSARQFPNYSSELNVNALLLGDSALYLCASSLGQSEIQYFGAGTRLSVL.

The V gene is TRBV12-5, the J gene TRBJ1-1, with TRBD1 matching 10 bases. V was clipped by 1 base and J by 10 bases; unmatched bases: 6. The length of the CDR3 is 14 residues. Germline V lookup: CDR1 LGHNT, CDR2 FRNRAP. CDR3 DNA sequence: TGTGCTAGTGGTTTGGGGACAGGGGGTTCACGAGCTTTCTTT. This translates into CASGLGTGGSRAFF.

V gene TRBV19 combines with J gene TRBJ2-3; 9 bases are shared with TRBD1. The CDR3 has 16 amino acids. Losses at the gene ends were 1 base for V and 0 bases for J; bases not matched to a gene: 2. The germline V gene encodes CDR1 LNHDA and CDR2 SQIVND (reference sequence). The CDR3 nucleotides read TGTGCCAGTAGTATAGGGGGACAGGGTAGCACAGATACGCAGTATTTT. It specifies CASSIGGQGSTDTQYF. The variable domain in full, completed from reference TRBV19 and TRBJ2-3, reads DGGITQSPKYLFRKEGQNVTLSCEQNLNHDAMYWYRQDPGQGLRLIYYSQIVNDFQKGDIAEGYSVSREKKESFPLTVTSAQKNPTAFYLCASSIGGQGSTDTQYFGPGTRLTVL.

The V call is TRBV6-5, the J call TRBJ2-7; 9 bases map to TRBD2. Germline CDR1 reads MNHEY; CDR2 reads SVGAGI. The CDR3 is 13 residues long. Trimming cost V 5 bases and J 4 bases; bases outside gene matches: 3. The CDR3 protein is CASSRTSAYEQYF. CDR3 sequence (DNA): TGTGCCAGCAGTAGGACTAGCGCATACGAGCAGTACTTC.

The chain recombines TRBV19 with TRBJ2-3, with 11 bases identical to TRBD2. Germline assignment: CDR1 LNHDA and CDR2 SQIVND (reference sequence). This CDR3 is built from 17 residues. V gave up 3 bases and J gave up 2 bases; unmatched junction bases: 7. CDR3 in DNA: TGTGCCAGTAGTATTGGTCTAGCGGGAGGTTCCACAGATACGCAGTATTTT. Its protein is CASSIGLAGGSTDTQYF. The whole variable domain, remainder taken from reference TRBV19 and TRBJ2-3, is DGGITQSPKYLFRKEGQNVTLSCEQNLNHDAMYWYRQDPGQGLRLIYYSQIVNDFQKGDIAEGYSVSREKKESFPLTVTSAQKNPTAFYLCASSIGLAGGSTDTQYFGPGTRLTVL.